These T cell receptor beta chains were read from a single sample in a study of prognosis after radiotherapy for stage I lung cancer. TCRdb re-derived calls from the multiplex PCR reads in MiXCR, one entry per CDR3 protein. The repertoire holds roughly 32,000 distinct CDR3 sequences, with over 40% as singletons. Sequenced material: PBMCs, taken before or after stereotactic body radiation therapy (not recorded which). Receptors originate from a donor aged 50 or older with non-small cell lung cancer. Both conserved end residues are part of each CDR3. Fields, in order: V gene, D gene, clone size, J gene, CDR3 protein, CDR3 DNA. The D gene is left open where the match is weak. A clone size is listed for some rows: how often the clone was seen (once, few, many), or a class if it is expanded.

TRBV12-3/TRBV12-4	-	many	TRBJ1-4	CASSLGPTLSEKLFF	TGTGCCAGCAGTTTAGGACCTACCCTTTCCGAAAAACTGTTTTTT
TRBV28	TRBD1	-	TRBJ2-5	CASSLSGTGVETQYF	TGTGCCAGCAGTCTATCCGGGACAGGGGTAGAGACCCAGTACTTC
TRBV4-2	-	once	TRBJ1-2	CASSPKVRTANYGYTF	TGTGCCAGCAGCCCCAAAGTACGGACAGCAAACTATGGCTACACCTTC
TRBV27	TRBD1	-	TRBJ2-7	CASSFRQGSSYEQYF	TGTGCCAGCAGTTTCCGACAGGGGAGTTCCTACGAGCAGTACTTC
TRBV10-2	TRBD1	many	TRBJ1-1	CASRGTGNTEAFF	TGCGCCAGCAGAGGGACAGGGAACACTGAAGCTTTCTTT
TRBV11-3	TRBD1	many	TRBJ2-5	CASSPRTGADWTQYF	TGTGCCAGCAGCCCGAGGACAGGGGCGGACTGGACCCAGTACTTC
TRBV12-3/TRBV12-4	-	-	TRBJ2-7	CASSVYPGGYEQYF	TGTGCCAGCAGTGTCTACCCCGGGGGTTACGAGCAGTACTTC
TRBV7-3	TRBD2	many	TRBJ2-7	CASSPGGGGLEQYF	TGTGCCAGCAGCCCCGGGGGGGGGGGGCTCGAGCAGTACTTC
TRBV25-1	-	many	TRBJ1-1	CASSDVLTEAFF	TGTGCCAGCAGTGACGTCCTAACTGAAGCTTTCTTT
TRBV19	-	-	TRBJ1-2	CASKDGRLYGYTF	TGTGCCAGTAAGGACGGGAGGCTGTATGGCTACACCTTC
TRBV5-1	-	many	TRBJ2-1	CASSLPSYNEQFF	TGCGCCAGCAGCTTGCCAAGTTACAATGAGCAGTTCTTC
TRBV12-3/TRBV12-4	TRBD1	-	TRBJ2-1	CASRDETGDSGNEQFF	TGTGCCAGCAGGGACGAGACAGGGGATTCTGGGAATGAGCAGTTCTTC
TRBV7-9	-	-	TRBJ1-2	CASSSQQLHNYGYTF	TGTGCCAGCAGCTCCCAGCAGCTACATAACTATGGCTACACCTTC
TRBV5-1	-	many	TRBJ1-4	CASSPGWGNEKLFF	TGCGCCAGCAGCCCCGGGTGGGGTAATGAAAAACTGTTTTTT
TRBV20-1	-	many	TRBJ2-5	CSARPRRGQETQYF	TGCAGTGCTAGGCCCAGGAGGGGTCAAGAGACCCAGTACTTC
TRBV20-1	-	many	TRBJ2-1	CSAGVEALPFF	TGCAGTGCCGGGGTGGAGGCACTACCGTTCTTC
TRBV19	TRBD1	many	TRBJ1-3	CASSTPRGQLFSGNTIYF	TGTGCCAGTAGTACCCCGAGGGGACAGCTCTTCTCTGGAAACACCATATATTTT
TRBV20-1	-	many	TRBJ2-7	CSASPGANEQYF	TGCAGTGCTAGTCCCGGGGCCAACGAGCAGTACTTC
TRBV6-2/TRBV6-3	TRBD2	many	TRBJ2-1	CASRPSGALLEQFF	TGTGCCAGCAGACCTAGCGGAGCCCTACTCGAGCAGTTCTTC
TRBV11-3	TRBD2	many	TRBJ2-1	CASSPRGLADEQFF	TGTGCCAGCAGCCCCCGGGGACTAGCCGATGAGCAGTTCTTC
TRBV14	-	many	TRBJ2-1	CASSQGALYNEQFF	TGTGCCAGCAGCCAAGGGGCTTTATACAATGAGCAGTTCTTC
TRBV12-3/TRBV12-4	TRBD1	few	TRBJ2-7	CARTNRGRDYEQYF	TGTGCCAGAACCAACAGGGGACGGGACTACGAGCAGTACTTC
TRBV12-3/TRBV12-4	-	many	TRBJ1-3	CASTKGAAGNTIYF	TGTGCCAGTACAAAAGGGGCAGCTGGAAACACCATATATTTT
TRBV6-1	-	medium-sized	TRBJ2-7	CASNTGRGEQYF	TGTGCCAGCAATACAGGGAGGGGGGAGCAGTACTTC
TRBV12-3/TRBV12-4	TRBD1	-	TRBJ1-3	CASSATGAGNTIYF	TGTGCCAGCAGTGCCACAGGGGCCGGAAACACCATATATTTT
TRBV11-2	-	-	TRBJ1-1	CASSLRRDSGTEAFF	TGTGCCAGCAGCTTAAGGAGAGACTCGGGCACTGAAGCTTTCTTT
TRBV12-3/TRBV12-4	-	many	TRBJ1-4	CASGTGGNEKLFF	TGTGCCAGCGGCACAGGAGGCAATGAAAAACTGTTTTTT
TRBV6-1	TRBD1	medium-sized	TRBJ2-7	CASSTRDRVTYEQYF	TGTGCCAGCAGTACCCGGGACAGGGTTACATACGAGCAGTACTTC
TRBV5-4	TRBD1	many	TRBJ1-4	CASSLYRGTNEKLFF	TGTGCCAGCAGCCTATACAGGGGAACTAATGAAAAACTGTTTTTT
TRBV7-9	-	many	TRBJ1-1	CASSTTGNTEAFF	TGTGCCAGCAGCACAACAGGGAACACTGAAGCTTTCTTT
TRBV15	-	once	TRBJ2-1	CATSMPGWNYNEQFF	TGTGCCACCAGCATGCCGGGGTGGAATTACAATGAGCAGTTCTTC
TRBV27	-	-	TRBJ1-5	CASRCTVVGDQPQHF	TGTGCCAGCAGGTGCACAGTCGTCGGGGATCAGCCCCAGCATTTT
TRBV2	TRBD2	-	TRBJ2-7	CASRALAGKYEQYF	TGTGCCAGCAGAGCGCTAGCGGGAAAATACGAGCAGTACTTC
TRBV14	-	many	TRBJ1-6	CASSQVASFWSPLHF	TGTGCCAGCAGCCAAGTCGCATCCTTTTGGTCACCCCTCCACTTT
TRBV11-1	-	many	TRBJ2-1	CASGRLGNEQFF	TGTGCCAGCGGTCGACTTGGCAATGAGCAGTTCTTC
TRBV9	-	many	TRBJ2-7	CASSVALNYEQYF	TGTGCCAGCAGCGTAGCCCTCAACTACGAGCAGTACTTC
TRBV5-1	-	-	TRBJ2-7	CASSFSYRTTGQSYEQYF	TGCGCCAGCAGCTTTTCTTACCGCACGACAGGACAATCCTACGAGCAGTACTTC
TRBV6-1	TRBD1	-	TRBJ1-1	CASRRQGLTEAFF	TGTGCCAGCAGAAGACAGGGATTAACTGAAGCTTTCTTT
TRBV5-1	TRBD1	many	TRBJ2-5	CASRFGTVEETQYF	TGCGCCAGCAGATTCGGGACAGTTGAAGAGACCCAGTACTTC
TRBV30	TRBD1	many	TRBJ1-4	CAWRDRVVVGGKLFF	TGTGCCTGGAGAGACAGGGTCGTAGTAGGAGGAAAACTGTTTTTT
TRBV6-5	TRBD2	many	TRBJ2-3	CVSSYSLAGDTDTQYF	TGTGTCAGCAGTTACTCGCTAGCGGGGGACACAGATACGCAGTATTTT
TRBV20-1	-	many	TRBJ1-2	CSALRPTGSNYGYTF	TGCAGTGCCTTACGGCCGACAGGATCGAACTATGGCTACACCTTC
TRBV12-3/TRBV12-4	TRBD2	medium-sized	TRBJ2-7	CASTPGLASYEQYF	TGTGCCAGCACCCCGGGACTAGCATCCTACGAGCAGTACTTC
TRBV28	TRBD2	few	TRBJ2-1	CASSDGDDGGSAYNEQFF	TGTGCCAGCAGTGATGGGGACGATGGCGGGAGTGCCTACAATGAGCAGTTCTTC
TRBV25-1	TRBD2	-	TRBJ2-7	CASSQRTSGTREQYF	TGTGCCAGCAGCCAACGGACTAGCGGGACTCGCGAGCAGTACTTC
TRBV11-2	-	-	TRBJ2-7	CASTGWGYEQYF	TGTGCCAGCACTGGGTGGGGCTACGAGCAGTACTTC
TRBV6-2/TRBV6-3	TRBD2	many	TRBJ2-1	CASRQLAGSPNEQFF	TGTGCCAGCAGACAACTAGCGGGGAGCCCAAATGAGCAGTTCTTC
TRBV30	-	-	TRBJ1-3	CAWSLTISGNTIYF	TGTGCCTGGAGTCTGACGATCTCTGGAAACACCATATATTTT
TRBV4-1	TRBD1	many	TRBJ1-2	CASSLSHTGGAGYGYTF	TGCGCCAGCAGCCTATCCCATACAGGGGGCGCTGGCTATGGCTACACCTTC
TRBV2	TRBD2	-	TRBJ2-2	CASSGSRSGIGTGELFF	TGTGCCAGCAGTGGAAGTAGAAGCGGGATAGGTACCGGGGAGCTGTTTTTT
TRBV6-1	-	-	TRBJ2-7	CASTDRCRGYEQYF	TGTGCCAGCACCGACAGGTGTCGTGGATACGAGCAGTACTTC
TRBV19	-	many	TRBJ2-3	CASSIGAGDTQYF	TGTGCCAGTAGTATCGGCGCTGGAGATACGCAGTATTTT
TRBV27	TRBD1	-	TRBJ2-3	CASSRPRDRWLDTQYF	TGTGCCAGCAGTAGACCCCGGGACAGGTGGCTGGATACGCAGTATTTT
TRBV10-2	-	many	TRBJ2-7	CASSESPGREQYF	TGCGCCAGCAGTGAGTCTCCGGGCCGCGAGCAGTACTTC
TRBV12-3/TRBV12-4	-	-	TRBJ2-7	CASSSLPAVYEKYF	TGTGCCAGCAGTTCACTCCCGGCAGTTTACGAGAAGTACTTC
TRBV28	-	many	TRBJ2-7	CASNVKGGAGYEQYF	TGTGCCAGCAACGTTAAGGGGGGGGCGGGCTACGAGCAGTACTTC
TRBV2	TRBD1	many	TRBJ2-3	CASRPGQITDTQYF	TGTGCCAGCAGGCCGGGACAGATCACAGATACGCAGTATTTT
TRBV24-1	TRBD2	many	TRBJ2-3	CATSGGASGGAEDTQYF	TGTGCCACCAGTGGCGGGGCTAGCGGGGGGGCCGAGGATACGCAGTATTTT
TRBV11-2	-	medium-sized	TRBJ1-2	CASSQDRLNGYTF	TGTGCCAGCAGCCAAGACAGGTTAAATGGCTACACCTTC
TRBV28	-	medium-sized	TRBJ1-6	CASSLMTSLWSPLHF	TGTGCCAGCAGTCTCATGACCTCCCTCTGGTCACCCCTCCACTTT